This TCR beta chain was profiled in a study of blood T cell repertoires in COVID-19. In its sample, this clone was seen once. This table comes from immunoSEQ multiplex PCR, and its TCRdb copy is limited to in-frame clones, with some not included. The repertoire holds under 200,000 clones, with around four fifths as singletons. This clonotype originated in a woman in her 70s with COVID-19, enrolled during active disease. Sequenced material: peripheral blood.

For the CDR3, the DNA is TGTGCCACCCGCTCGGGGGAGAACACTGAAGCTTTCTTT. This sequence encodes CATRSGENTEAFF. The gene calls are TRBV15 and TRBJ1-1; tentative D call: TRBD1 (5 bases). CDR3 length equals 13 residues. Trimming removed 8 bases from V and 1 base from J, with 11 bases in between. CDR1 LNHNV and CDR2 YYDKDF come from the germline V gene (reference sequence).